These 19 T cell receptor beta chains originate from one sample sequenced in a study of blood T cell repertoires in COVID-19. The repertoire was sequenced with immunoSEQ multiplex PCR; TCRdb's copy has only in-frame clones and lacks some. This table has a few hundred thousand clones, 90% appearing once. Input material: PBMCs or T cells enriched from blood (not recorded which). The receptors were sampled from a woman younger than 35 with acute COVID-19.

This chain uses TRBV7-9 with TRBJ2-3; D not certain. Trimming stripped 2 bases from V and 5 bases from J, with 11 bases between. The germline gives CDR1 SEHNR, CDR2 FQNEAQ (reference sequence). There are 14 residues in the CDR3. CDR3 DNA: TGTGCCAGCAGCTTAACTCTCCCGATAGATACGCAGTATTTT. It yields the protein CASSLTLPIDTQYF.

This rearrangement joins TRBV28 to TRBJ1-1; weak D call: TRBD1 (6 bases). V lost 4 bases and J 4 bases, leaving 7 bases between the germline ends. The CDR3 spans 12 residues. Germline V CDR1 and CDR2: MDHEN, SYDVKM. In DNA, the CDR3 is TGTGCCAGCAGTTCCAGGGGCACTGAAGCTTTCTTT. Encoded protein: CASSSRGTEAFF.

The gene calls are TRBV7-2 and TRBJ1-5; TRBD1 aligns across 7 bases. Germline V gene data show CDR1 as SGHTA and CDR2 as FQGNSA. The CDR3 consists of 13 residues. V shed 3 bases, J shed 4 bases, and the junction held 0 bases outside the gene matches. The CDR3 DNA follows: TGTGCCAGCAGCTTGACAGGGAATCAGCCCCAGCATTTT. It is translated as CASSLTGNQPQHF.

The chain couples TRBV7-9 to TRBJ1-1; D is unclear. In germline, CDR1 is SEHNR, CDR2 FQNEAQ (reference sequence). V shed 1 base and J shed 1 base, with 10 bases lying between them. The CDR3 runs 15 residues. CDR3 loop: CASSLVVTGNTEAFF. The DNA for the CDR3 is TGTGCCAGCAGCTTAGTTGTCACGGGGAACACTGAAGCTTTCTTT.

Written as DNA, the CDR3 is TGTGCCAGCAGCTTTAGCGGGATCTACAATGAGCAGTTCTTC. This encodes CASSFSGIYNEQFF. The chain joins TRBV7-9 to TRBJ2-1, with 8 bases matching TRBD2. The CDR3 covers 14 residues. Losses at the gene ends were 3 bases for V and 3 bases for J; bases not matched to a gene: 1. The V gene's germline CDR1 is SEHNR and CDR2 FQNEAQ (reference sequence).

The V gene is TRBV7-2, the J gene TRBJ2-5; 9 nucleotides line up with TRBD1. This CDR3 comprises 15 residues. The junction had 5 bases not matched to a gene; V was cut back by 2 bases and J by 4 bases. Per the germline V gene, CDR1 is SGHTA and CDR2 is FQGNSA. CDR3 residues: CASSLWDREGETQYF. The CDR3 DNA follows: TGTGCCAGCAGCTTATGGGACAGGGAGGGAGAGACCCAGTACTTC.

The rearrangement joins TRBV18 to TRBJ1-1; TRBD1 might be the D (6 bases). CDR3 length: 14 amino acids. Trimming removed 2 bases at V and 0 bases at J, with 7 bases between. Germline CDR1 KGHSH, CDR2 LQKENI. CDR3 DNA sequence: TGTGCCAGCTCACCAACAGGGATGAACACTGAAGCTTTCTTT. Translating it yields CASSPTGMNTEAFF.

DNA of the CDR3: TGTGCCAGCAGCCGCGGGACTAGCGAGTACTACGAGCAGTACTTC. Protein sequence: CASSRGTSEYYEQYF. The chain employs TRBV7-6 and TRBJ2-7; 10 positions agree with TRBD2. V lost 5 bases and J lost 3; bases outside the gene matches: 7. Germline loops: CDR1 SGHVS, CDR2 FNYEAQ. This CDR3 region has 15 residues.

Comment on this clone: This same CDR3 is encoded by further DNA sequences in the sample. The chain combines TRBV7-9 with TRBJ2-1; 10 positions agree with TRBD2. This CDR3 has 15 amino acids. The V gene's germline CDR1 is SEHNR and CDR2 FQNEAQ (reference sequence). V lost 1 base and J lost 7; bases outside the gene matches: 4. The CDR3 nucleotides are TGTGCCAGCAGCTTAGGGACTAGCGGTTTTAATGAGCAGTTCTTC. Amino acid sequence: CASSLGTSGFNEQFF.

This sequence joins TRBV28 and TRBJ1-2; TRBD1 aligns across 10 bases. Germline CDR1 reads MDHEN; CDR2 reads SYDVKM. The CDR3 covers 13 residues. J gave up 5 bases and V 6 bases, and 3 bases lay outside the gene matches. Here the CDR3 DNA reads TGTGCCAGCAGGCCGGGACAGGGGTATGGCTACACCTTC. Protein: CASRPGQGYGYTF.

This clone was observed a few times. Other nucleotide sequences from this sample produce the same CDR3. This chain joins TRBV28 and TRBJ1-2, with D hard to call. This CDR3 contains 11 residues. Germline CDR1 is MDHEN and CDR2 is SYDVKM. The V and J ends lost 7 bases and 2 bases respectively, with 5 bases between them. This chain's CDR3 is CASTGNYGYTF. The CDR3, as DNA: TGTGCCAGCACGGGGAACTATGGCTACACCTTC.

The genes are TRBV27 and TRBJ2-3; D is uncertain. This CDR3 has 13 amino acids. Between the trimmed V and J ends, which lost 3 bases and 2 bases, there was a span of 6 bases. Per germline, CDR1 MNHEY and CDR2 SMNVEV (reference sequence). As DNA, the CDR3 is TGTGCCAGCAGTTTGAGGTTCACAGATACGCAGTATTTT. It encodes CASSLRFTDTQYF.

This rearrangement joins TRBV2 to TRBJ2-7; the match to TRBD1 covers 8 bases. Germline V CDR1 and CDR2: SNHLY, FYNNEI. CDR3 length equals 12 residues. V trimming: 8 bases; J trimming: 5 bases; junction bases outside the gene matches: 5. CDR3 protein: CASHRGENEQYF. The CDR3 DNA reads TGTGCCAGCCACAGGGGGGAGAACGAGCAGTACTTC.

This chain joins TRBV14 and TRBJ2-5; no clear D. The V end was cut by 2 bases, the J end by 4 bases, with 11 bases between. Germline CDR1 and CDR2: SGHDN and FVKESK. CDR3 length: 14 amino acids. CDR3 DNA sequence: TGTGCCAGCAGCCAAAACCATAAGAGAGAGACCCAGTACTTC. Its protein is CASSQNHKRETQYF.

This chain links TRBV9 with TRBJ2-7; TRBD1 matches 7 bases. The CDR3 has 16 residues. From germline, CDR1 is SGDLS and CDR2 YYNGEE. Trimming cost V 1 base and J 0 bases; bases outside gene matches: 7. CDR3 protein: CASSVSGTESSYEQYF. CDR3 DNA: TGTGCCAGCAGCGTATCTGGGACAGAATCCTCCTACGAGCAGTACTTC.

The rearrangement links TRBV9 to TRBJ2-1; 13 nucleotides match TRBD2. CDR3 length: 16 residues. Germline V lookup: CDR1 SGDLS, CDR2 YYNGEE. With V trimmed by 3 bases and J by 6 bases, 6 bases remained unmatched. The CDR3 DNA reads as TGTGCCAGCAGCGCTTGGACTAGCGGGAGTTTCAATGAGCAGTTCTTC. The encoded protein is CASSAWTSGSFNEQFF.

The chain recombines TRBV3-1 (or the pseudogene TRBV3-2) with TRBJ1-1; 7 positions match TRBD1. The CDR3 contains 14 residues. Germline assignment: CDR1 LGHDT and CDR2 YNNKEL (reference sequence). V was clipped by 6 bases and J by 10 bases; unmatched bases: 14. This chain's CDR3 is CASRTGANSGGAFF. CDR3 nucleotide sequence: TGTGCCAGCAGAACAGGGGCGAATTCCGGGGGAGCTTTCTTT.

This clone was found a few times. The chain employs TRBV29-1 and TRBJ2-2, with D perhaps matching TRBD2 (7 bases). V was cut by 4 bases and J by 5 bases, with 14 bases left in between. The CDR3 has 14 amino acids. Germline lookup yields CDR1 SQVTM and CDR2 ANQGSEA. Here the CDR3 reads CSVVGGAKTGELFF. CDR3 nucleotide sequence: TGCAGCGTTGTTGGGGGGGCAAAAACCGGGGAGCTGTTTTTT.

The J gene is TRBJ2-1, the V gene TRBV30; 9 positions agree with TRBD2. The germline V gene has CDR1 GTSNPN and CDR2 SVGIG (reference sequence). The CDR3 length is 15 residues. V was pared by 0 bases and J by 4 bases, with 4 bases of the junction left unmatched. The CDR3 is CAWSVEAGGYNEQFF. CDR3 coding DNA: TGTGCCTGGAGTGTGGAAGCGGGGGGTTACAATGAGCAGTTCTTC.